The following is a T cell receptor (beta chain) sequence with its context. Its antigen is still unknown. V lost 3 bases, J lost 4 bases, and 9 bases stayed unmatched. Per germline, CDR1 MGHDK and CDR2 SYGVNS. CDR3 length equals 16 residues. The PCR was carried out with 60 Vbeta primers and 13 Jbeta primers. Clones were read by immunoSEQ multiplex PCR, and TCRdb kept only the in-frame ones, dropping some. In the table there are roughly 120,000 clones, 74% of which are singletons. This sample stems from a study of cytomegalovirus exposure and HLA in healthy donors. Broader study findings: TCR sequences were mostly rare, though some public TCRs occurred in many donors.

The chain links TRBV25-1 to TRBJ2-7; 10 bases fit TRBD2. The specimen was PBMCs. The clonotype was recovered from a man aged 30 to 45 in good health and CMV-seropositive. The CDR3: CASSDLSGGAQYEQYF. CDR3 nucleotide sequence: TGTGCCAGCAGTGATCTCAGCGGGGGGGCCCAATACGAGCAGTACTTC.